The next 25 T cell receptor beta chains were all read from a single sample in a study of T cells in Graves' hyperthyroidism and ophthalmopathy. RNA transcripts yielded amplified TCR beta CDR3 regions. Researchers ran a first-round RT-PCR on the TCR CDR3 using the HTBI primer set. TCRdb re-called the multiplex PCR reads with MiXCR, one entry per CDR3 protein. The sample holds about 840,000 distinct CDR3 sequences, 35% to 40% seen once. Sequences were obtained from blood. All receptors derive from a man aged 18 to 29 with Graves' hyperthyroidism.

The chain uses TRBV7-2 and TRBJ2-7, with a possible D match to TRBD2 (7 bases). Trimming removed 0 bases from V and 9 bases from J, with 21 bases in between. This CDR3 comprises 16 residues. CDR1 is SGHTA, CDR2 FQGNSA, per germline. CDR3 bases: TGTGCCAGCAGCTTAGCGGGGGCGGGAGCCGCAGATACGCAGTACTTC. It encodes CASSLAGAGAADTQYF.

This clonotype was counted only a few times. The chain has TRBV11-2 and TRBJ2-5, with unresolved D. Germline CDR1 is SGHAT and CDR2 is FQNNGV. Between the trimmed V and J ends, which lost 3 bases and 5 bases, there was a span of 19 bases. The CDR3 runs to 16 residues. The CDR3 DNA reads TGTGCCAGCAGCTTGGCCCGGAGCCCCAAGACGGAGACCCAGTACTTC. Its protein is CASSLARSPKTETQYF. Full variable domain (missing parts from reference TRBV11-2 and TRBJ2-5): EAGVAQSPRYKIIEKRQSVAFWCNPISGHATLYWYQQILGQGPKLLIQFQNNGVVDDSQLPKDRFSAERLKGVDSTLKIQPAKLEDSAVYLCASSLARSPKTETQYFGPGTRLLVL.

This clonotype was picked up a small number of times. The V gene is TRBV13, the J gene TRBJ1-1; D may be TRBD1 (6 bases). The V and J ends lost 0 bases and 6 bases respectively, with 11 bases between them. The CDR3 length is 14 residues. Per the germline V gene, CDR1 is PRHDT and CDR2 is FYEKMQ (reference sequence). The CDR3 spells CASSLGWRGAEAFF. For the CDR3, the DNA is TGTGCCAGCAGCTTAGGTTGGAGGGGGGCTGAAGCTTTCTTT.

This clonotype was counted ten times or more. This chain connects TRBV2 to TRBJ2-6; D gene ambiguous. V was trimmed by 7 bases and J by 0 bases, leaving 10 bases between them. The CDR3 extends over 15 amino acids. Germline lookup yields CDR1 SNHLY and CDR2 FYNNEI. Here the CDR3 DNA reads TGTGCCAGCACGGTGGAGAACTCTGGGGCCAACGTCCTGACTTTC. It specifies CASTVENSGANVLTF.

The chain couples TRBV14 to TRBJ2-1, with 7 bases identical to TRBD2. The V and J ends lost 0 bases and 0 bases, in that order; junction bases with no gene match: 5. CDR1 is SGHDN and CDR2 is FVKESK in the germline V gene. The CDR3 runs to 17 residues. The CDR3 region is CASSQEFGGSSYNEQFF. CDR3 nucleotide sequence: TGTGCCAGCAGCCAAGAGTTCGGCGGGAGCTCCTACAATGAGCAGTTCTTC.

This clonotype was seen at least ten times. This chain connects TRBV7-2 to TRBJ1-6, with 12 nucleotides matching TRBD1. Germline CDR1 and CDR2: SGHTA and FQGNSA. Germline trimming cut 4 bases from V and 9 bases from J; bases unmatched to any gene: 4. The CDR3 extends over 15 amino acids. CDR3 sequence: CASSSGQGASSPLHF. CDR3 bases: TGTGCCAGCAGCTCGGGACAGGGGGCTAGTTCACCCCTCCACTTT.

The rearrangement links TRBV4-1 to TRBJ2-7; D is ambiguous. Trimming took off 0 bases at V and 3 bases at J, with 12 bases between the two ends. The CDR3 extends over 15 amino acids. From germline, CDR1 is MGHRA and CDR2 YSYEKL. CDR3 sequence (DNA): TGCGCCAGCAGCCAAGATTGGCGTTCTAGCTACGAGCAGTACTTC. Translating it yields CASSQDWRSSYEQYF.

This clonotype showed up just a few times. The chain is built from TRBV10-3 and TRBJ1-5, with TRBD1 matching 11 bases. Germline CDR1 and CDR2: ENHRY and SYGVKD. This CDR3 has 13 residues. The junction had 5 bases not matched to a gene; V was cut back by 10 bases and J by 6 bases. The CDR3 is CATGTGGFQPQHF. CDR3 bases: TGTGCCACCGGGACAGGGGGGTTTCAGCCCCAGCATTTT.

This clonotype was found a few times. V is TRBV20-1 and J is TRBJ1-1; no reliable D call. The CDR3 totals 11 residues. V lost 5 bases and J 1 base, leaving 5 bases between the germline ends. Germline values: CDR1 DFQATT, CDR2 SNEGSKA (reference sequence). The DNA of the CDR3 is TGCAGTGCTTGGGGGAACACTGAAGCTTTCTTT. Translated, it gives CSAWGNTEAFF.

The chain couples TRBV19 to TRBJ2-2, with D maybe TRBD1 (6 bases). V was pared by 5 bases and J by 7 bases, with 23 bases between. Germline assignment: CDR1 LNHDA and CDR2 SQIVND (reference sequence). The CDR3 totals 17 residues. CDR3 DNA: TGTGCCAGTAGTCCGCCGTGGCAGGGGTTGTTGGTCGGGGAGCTGTTTTTT. The encoded protein is CASSPPWQGLLVGELFF.

The chain employs TRBV7-3 and TRBJ2-2, with D perhaps matching TRBD1 or TRBD2 (6 bases each). Between the trimmed V and J ends, which lost 0 bases and 9 bases, there was a span of 17 bases. The germline V gene encodes CDR1 SGHTA and CDR2 FQGTGA. The CDR3 length is 16 residues. The CDR3 DNA is TGTGCCAGCAGCTTAACGTCACAGGGAGGTTATAGGGAGCTGTTTTTT. This encodes CASSLTSQGGYRELFF. The whole variable domain, remainder taken from reference TRBV7-3 and TRBJ2-2, is GAGVSQTPSNKVTEKGKYVELRCDPISGHTALYWYRQSLGQGPEFLIYFQGTGAADDSGLPNDRFFAVRPEGSVSTLKIQRTERGDSAVYLCASSLTSQGGYRELFFGEGSRLTVL.

As concerns this clonotype: A much more abundant neighbour one base away suggests this may be a read error. The chain combines TRBV7-2 with TRBJ2-7; no definite D call. Germline-derived CDR1 and CDR2 are SGHTA and FQGNSA. The length of the CDR3 is 14 residues. CDR3 sequence reads: CANSLETSNYEQYF. DNA of the CDR3: TGTGCCAACAGCTTAGAGACATCCAACTACGAGCAGTACTTC.

CDR3 amino acids: CASSRGIRQAGELFF. DNA for the CDR3: TGCGCCAGCAGTAGGGGGATACGGCAGGCCGGGGAGCTGTTTTTT. The chain is built from TRBV4-3 and TRBJ2-2; the D gene is possibly TRBD1 (6 bases). V was shortened by 6 bases and J by 6 bases, with 17 bases between the two germline ends. CDR3 length: 15 residues. The germline V gene encodes CDR1 LGHNA and CDR2 YSLEER.

V gene TRBV6-1 combines with J gene TRBJ1-2, with a possible D match to TRBD1 (6 bases). CDR3 length: 14 amino acids. CDR1 MNHNS and CDR2 SASEGT come from the germline V gene. V was cut by 7 bases and J by 4 bases, with 16 bases left in between. DNA of the CDR3: TGTGCCAGCATCGAGGGGGGAAACAGCTATGGCTACACCTTC. Translating gives CASIEGGNSYGYTF.

This chain joins TRBV29-1 and TRBJ2-6; D is possibly TRBD1 or TRBD2 (5 bases each). Trimming stripped 5 bases from V and 4 bases from J, with 9 bases between. Germline-derived CDR1 and CDR2 are SQVTM and ANQGSEA. The length of the CDR3 is 13 residues. The CDR3 DNA is TGCAGCGTTTGGGGGAGAGGGGCCAACGTCCTGACTTTC. It is translated as CSVWGRGANVLTF.

This clonotype was found once. The J gene is TRBJ1-5, the V gene TRBV12-3 or TRBV12-4, with 9 bases fitting TRBD1. Trimming cost V 7 bases and J 6 bases; bases outside gene matches: 13. The CDR3 runs to 16 residues. CDR3 nucleotides: TGTGCCAGCACCCTCGAAGTGGACAGGGGCAGTCAGCCCCAGCATTTT. It specifies CASTLEVDRGSQPQHF.

V and J are TRBV7-9 and TRBJ1-2; D is unclear. With 4 bases removed from V and 7 bases from J, the gap between germline ends came to 22 bases. The CDR3 spans 16 residues. Germline V gives CDR1 SEHNR, CDR2 FQNEAQ (reference sequence). The CDR3 region is CASSSASGRNVPGYTF. The CDR3 region has the DNA TGTGCCAGCAGCTCTGCGTCGGGCAGGAACGTTCCTGGCTACACCTTC.

DNA for the CDR3: TGTGCCAGCAGCGCGGGTCTCGGGAGGGAAAAACTGTTTTTT. Translation: CASSAGLGREKLFF. The genes are TRBV9 and TRBJ1-4; D not certain. The CDR3 covers 14 residues. Looked up from germline, CDR1 is SGDLS and CDR2 is YYNGEE. V lost 3 bases and J lost 8, with 14 bases in between.

In regard to this clonotype: A junction end diverges from the germline sequence, so it may reflect a read error. The chain joins TRBV12-3 or TRBV12-4 to TRBJ1-1; 12 nucleotides align to TRBD1. The CDR3 has 18 amino acids. The CDR3 loop reads CASSQEGGTGGMNTEAFF. The DNA of the CDR3 is TGCGCCAGCAGCCAAGAGGGCGGGACAGGGGGCATGAACACTGAAGCTTTCTTT.

This clonotype has a count of ten or more. The genes are TRBV24-1 and TRBJ2-7; TRBD2 matches 10 bases. V lost 4 bases to trimming and J lost 7 bases; unmatched junction nucleotides: 12. The CDR3 length is 16 residues. Germline V lookup: CDR1 KGHDR, CDR2 SFDVKD. The CDR3 nucleotides read TGTGCCACCAGTGACCCAAAAGCGGGAGGGTTTGAGGAGCAGTACTTC. Translating it yields CATSDPKAGGFEEQYF.

This clonotype was seen a handful of times. The rearrangement joins TRBV4-3 to TRBJ2-7; 10 bases are shared with TRBD2. V trimming: 1 base; J trimming: 7 bases; junction bases outside the gene matches: 7. Germline CDR1 and CDR2: LGHNA and YSLEER. CDR3 length equals 15 residues. CDR3 nucleotides: TGCGCCAGCAGCCAAGGGCTAGCGGGAGATGGGGAGCAGTACTTC. Its protein product is CASSQGLAGDGEQYF.

This clonotype was counted ten times or more. The chain is built from TRBV10-3 and TRBJ1-5, with 7 bases lining up with TRBD1. The trim removed 0 bases at V and 6 bases at J, leaving 5 bases unmatched. This CDR3 is built from 15 residues. Germline-derived CDR1 and CDR2 are ENHRY and SYGVKD. The CDR3 sequence is CAISESGEGAQPQHF. The CDR3 DNA follows: TGTGCCATCAGTGAGTCCGGAGAGGGGGCTCAGCCCCAGCATTTT.

This clonotype was detected only a few times. At one end the junction does not follow the germline gene, possibly because of a read error. The chain has TRBV7-9 and TRBJ1-4; no firm D call. CDR1 is SEHNR and CDR2 is FQNEAQ in the germline V gene (reference sequence). The CDR3 is made up of 15 amino acids. CDR3 DNA: TGCGCCAGCAGCCAAGATCCAGCAACTAATGAAAAACTGTTTTTT. Translating it yields CASSQDPATNEKLFF.

This clonotype was picked up a small number of times. The CDR3 reads CASSVRANEKLFF. The CDR3 DNA sequence: TGTGCCAGCAGCGTCCGGGCGAATGAAAAACTGTTTTTT. The chain uses TRBV6-6 and TRBJ1-4; no definite D call. This CDR3 contains 13 residues. The V gene's germline CDR1 is MNHNY and CDR2 SVGAGI (reference sequence). Trimming left V 6 bases short and J 5 bases short, with 10 bases between.

The V and J genes are TRBV2 and TRBJ2-2, with 13 nucleotides matching TRBD2. The V gene end was trimmed by 6 bases and the J gene end by 3 bases; junction bases not matched to a gene: 4. The germline CDR1 and CDR2 sequences are SNHLY and FYNNEI. This CDR3 is 16 amino acids long. The CDR3 protein is CASSQLAGGDTGELFF. CDR3 coding DNA: TGTGCCAGCAGCCAACTAGCGGGAGGGGACACCGGGGAGCTGTTTTTT.